What follows are 16 T cell receptor beta chains derived from one specimen sequenced in a study of T cell responses to AZD1222 COVID-19 vaccine. Profiled with immunoSEQ multiplex PCR; TCRdb holds only in-frame clones, not every one. The sample gives roughly 70,000 clones, more than 65% of which show up once; approximately 20% is in the top ten. The sample was peripheral blood, taken on day 0 of MenACWY control vaccination. The receptors come from an adult in good health.

The J gene is TRBJ1-3, the V gene TRBV7-9; 10 bases align to TRBD1. From germline, CDR1 is SEHNR and CDR2 FQNEAQ (reference sequence). The CDR3 is 19 amino acids. Trimming took 1 base from V and 0 from J; bases not matched to a gene: 9. Written as DNA, the CDR3 is TGTGCCAGCAGCTTAGGGACAGGGGGTTTATTTCTCTCTGGAAACACCATATATTTT. It codes for CASSLGTGGLFLSGNTIYF.

The chain is built from TRBV19 and TRBJ2-1, with a weak D call TRBD2 (5 bases). V was clipped by 9 bases and J by 4 bases, with 7 bases between them. Germline loops: CDR1 LNHDA, CDR2 SQIVND (reference sequence). The length of the CDR3 is 11 residues. CDR3 protein: CASGNYNEQFF. As DNA, the CDR3 is TGTGCCAGCGGGAATTACAATGAGCAGTTCTTC.

The chain carries TRBV10-1 and TRBJ2-7, with no clear D. In germline, CDR1 is WNHNN, CDR2 SYGVQD (reference sequence). This CDR3 has 16 amino acids. Trimming took 2 bases from V and 2 from J, leaving 16 bases between them. The CDR3 region is CASSERVRKDAYEQYF. DNA for the CDR3: TGCGCCAGCAGTGAGAGGGTACGGAAAGACGCCTACGAGCAGTACTTC.

This clone has only a few counts. The rearrangement joins TRBV19 to TRBJ2-1; 10 bases map to TRBD2. V was pared by 6 bases and J by 8 bases, with 10 bases of the junction left unmatched. This CDR3 comprises 15 residues. Germline assignment: CDR1 LNHDA and CDR2 SQIVND (reference sequence). CDR3 loop: CASSRASGSWDEQFF. CDR3 nucleotides: TGTGCCAGTAGCAGGGCTAGCGGGAGTTGGGATGAGCAGTTCTTC.

The chain is built from TRBV29-1 and TRBJ1-2; D gene unclear. CDR3 length: 12 residues. Looked up from germline, CDR1 is SQVTM and CDR2 is ANQGSEA. Trimming took 4 bases from V and 11 from J, leaving 17 bases between them. This CDR3 reads CSVGAVDPGYTF. In DNA, the CDR3 is TGCAGCGTTGGGGCAGTAGACCCGGGGTACACCTTC.

V gene TRBV6-1 combines with J gene TRBJ2-5; D tentatively reads TRBD1 or TRBD2 (5 bases each). V lost 1 base to trimming and J lost 2 bases, with 8 bases between them. Germline lookup yields CDR1 MNHNS and CDR2 SASEGT. The CDR3 runs to 14 residues. The CDR3 protein is CASSEGGWQETQYF. For the CDR3, the DNA is TGTGCCAGCAGTGAAGGGGGGTGGCAAGAGACCCAGTACTTC.

The chain carries TRBV6-1 and TRBJ1-5; D perhaps matches TRBD1 (5 bases). CDR1 MNHNS and CDR2 SASEGT come from the germline V gene. The CDR3 is 13 amino acids. V was trimmed by 3 bases and J by 7 bases, leaving 10 bases between them. This chain's CDR3 is CASSERGTQPQHF. CDR3 sequence (DNA): TGTGCCAGCAGTGAGCGGGGGACCCAGCCCCAGCATTTT.

V and J are TRBV5-1 and TRBJ1-1; D is uncertain. Trimming took off 3 bases at V and 4 bases at J, with 13 bases between the two ends. CDR1 and CDR2 (germline): SGHRS, YFSETQ. CDR3 length: 14 residues. DNA of the CDR3: TGCGCCAGCAGCTCCCAGCTTTCGTCCACTGAAGCTTTCTTT. Protein: CASSSQLSSTEAFF.

This clone was counted only a few times. This chain connects TRBV30 to TRBJ1-2; perhaps TRBD1 as D (6 bases). Per the germline V gene, CDR1 is GTSNPN and CDR2 is SVGIG (reference sequence). V gave up 3 bases and J gave up 8 bases, with 13 bases separating them. The CDR3 consists of 12 residues. CDR3 in amino acids: CAWREGQGGYTF. In DNA form, the CDR3 reads TGTGCCTGGAGGGAGGGACAAGGAGGCTACACCTTC.

The chain couples TRBV7-2 to TRBJ2-7; 10 bases fit TRBD2. Germline values: CDR1 SGHTA, CDR2 FQGNSA. J lost 9 bases, V lost 5 bases, and 13 bases had no gene match. This CDR3 region has 15 residues. The CDR3: CASSLRLAGGLGQYF. The CDR3 nucleotides read TGTGCCAGCAGCCTAAGACTAGCGGGCGGGCTGGGGCAGTACTTC.

This clone was seen a handful of times. This rearrangement joins TRBV7-2 to TRBJ2-1; 12 nucleotides align to TRBD2. Unmatched junction bases numbered 4, after V lost 2 bases and J lost 5 bases. The CDR3 runs to 16 residues. The germline CDR1 and CDR2 sequences are SGHTA and FQGNSA. CDR3 region: CASSLSGTSGHNEQFF. Here the CDR3 DNA reads TGTGCCAGCAGCTTATCTGGGACTAGCGGGCACAATGAGCAGTTCTTC. Full variable domain (rest looked up from reference TRBV7-2 and TRBJ2-1): GAGVSQSPSNKVTEKGKDVELRCDPISGHTALYWYRQSLGQGLEFLIYFQGNSAPDKSGLPSDRFSAERTGGSVSTLTIQRTQQEDSAVYLCASSLSGTSGHNEQFFGPGTRLTVL.

V usage is TRBV6-1 and J usage is TRBJ2-7; the D gene is possibly TRBD1 (6 bases). Germline V lookup: CDR1 MNHNS, CDR2 SASEGT. This CDR3 is built from 14 residues. Trimming pared 2 bases from V and 2 bases from J, leaving 10 bases between. CDR3 in amino acids: CASSEYGTPYEQYF. The CDR3 nucleotides read TGTGCCAGCAGTGAATACGGGACACCCTACGAGCAGTACTTC.

The rearrangement links TRBV4-2 to TRBJ1-1; TRBD1 matches at 7 bases. CDR1 is LGHNA, CDR2 YNFKEQ, per germline. V shed 0 bases, J shed 1 base, and the junction held 2 bases outside the gene matches. The CDR3 has 15 residues. The CDR3 protein is CASSQDRTGNTEAFF. The CDR3 DNA reads TGTGCCAGCAGCCAAGATCGGACAGGGAACACTGAAGCTTTCTTT.

V gene TRBV27 combines with J gene TRBJ2-7, with TRBD1 matching over 9 bases. Per germline, CDR1 MNHEY and CDR2 SMNVEV (reference sequence). The junction had 10 bases not matched to a gene; V was cut back by 5 bases and J by 5 bases. The CDR3 spans 15 residues. In DNA form, the CDR3 reads TGTGCCAGCAGTCTACTTGGGACAGGGATCAACGAGCAGTACTTC. It translates to CASSLLGTGINEQYF.

V usage is TRBV13 and J usage is TRBJ1-1; no firm D call. CDR1 PRHDT and CDR2 FYEKMQ come from the germline V gene (reference sequence). The CDR3 is made up of 17 amino acids. Deletions cut 4 bases from V and 1 base from J, with 19 bases between. CDR3 sequence reads: CASSSYLEQGRNTEAFF. The DNA for the CDR3 is TGTGCCAGCAGCTCCTACCTCGAACAAGGGAGGAACACTGAAGCTTTCTTT.

The chain links TRBV5-6 to TRBJ1-2; D perhaps matches TRBD1 (5 bases). The CDR3 extends over 14 amino acids. Germline CDR1 is SGHDT and CDR2 is YYEEEE. Trimming cost V 5 bases and J 0 bases, with 11 bases left between them. The CDR3 reads CASRGVGTNYGYTF. In DNA form, the CDR3 reads TGTGCCAGCAGGGGGGTTGGAACTAACTATGGCTACACCTTC.